Following are 27 T cell receptor beta chains from one sample sequenced in a study of T cells after yellow fever vaccination. TCRdb independently ran MiXCR on the 5' RACE reads; one entry per CDR3 protein. The table includes 120,000 or so distinct CDR3 sequences, approximately 16% detected once. This specimen was CD8+ T cells sorted from PBMCs, taken 5 days after the yellow fever booster vaccination. Receptors were obtained from a man younger than 35 who received the YFV17D yellow fever vaccine.

The V call is TRBV9, the J call TRBJ1-2; no clear D. Trimming removed 4 bases from V and 0 bases from J, with 16 bases in between. The CDR3 length is 16 residues. Germline loops: CDR1 SGDLS, CDR2 YYNGEE. The CDR3 sequence is CASSPRDFLTNYGYTF. The CDR3 DNA is TGTGCCAGCAGCCCCCGAGACTTCTTGACTAACTATGGCTACACCTTC.

The V and J genes are TRBV5-4 and TRBJ2-7; the match to TRBD1 covers 9 bases. The CDR3 totals 14 residues. Trimming cost V 1 base and J 6 bases; bases outside gene matches: 5. Germline V CDR1 and CDR2: SGHNT, YYREEE (reference sequence). As DNA, the CDR3 is TGTGCCAGCAGCTTGTCTGGGACAGGGCCCGAGCAGTACTTC. It yields the protein CASSLSGTGPEQYF.

This clonotype was observed a handful of times. This chain connects TRBV4-2 to TRBJ2-7; 8 positions agree with TRBD1. The V segment lost 4 bases and the J segment 7 bases; nucleotides outside the gene matches: 9. Per the germline V gene, CDR1 is LGHNA and CDR2 is YNFKEQ. The CDR3 consists of 14 residues. CDR3 coding DNA: TGTGCCAGCAGCCTCATGGGACAGGCGGGGGAGCAGTACTTC. It translates to CASSLMGQAGEQYF.

This clonotype turned up a few times. The chain is built from TRBV4-3 and TRBJ1-6; 9 bases line up with TRBD1. The germline V gene encodes CDR1 LGHNA and CDR2 YSLEER. With V trimmed by 0 bases and J by 6 bases, 6 bases remained unmatched. This CDR3 comprises 17 residues. DNA for the CDR3: TGCGCCAGCAGCCAAGATGGACAGGGGTTAAGTAATTCACCCCTCCACTTT. Translation: CASSQDGQGLSNSPLHF.

The chain recombines TRBV6-5 with TRBJ2-1; 11 nucleotides agree with TRBD2. CDR3 length: 16 amino acids. Germline V gives CDR1 MNHEY, CDR2 SVGAGI. V was clipped by 6 bases and J by 6 bases; unmatched bases: 10. The CDR3 nucleotides read TGTGCCAGCAGCATTATACTAGCGGGGGTGGGCAATGAGCAGTTCTTC. It yields the protein CASSIILAGVGNEQFF.

The chain links TRBV11-2 to TRBJ2-7; a possible D gene is TRBD1 (5 bases). The CDR3 is 15 amino acids. Trimming removed 0 bases from V and 1 base from J, with 10 bases in between. CDR1 SGHAT and CDR2 FQNNGV come from the germline V gene. The CDR3 DNA reads TGTGCCAGCAGCTTAGAGGTGACAGAGTCCTACGAGCAGTACTTC. Protein: CASSLEVTESYEQYF. Full variable domain (rest looked up from reference TRBV11-2 and TRBJ2-7): EAGVAQSPRYKIIEKRQSVAFWCNPISGHATLYWYQQILGQGPKLLIQFQNNGVVDDSQLPKDRFSAERLKGVDSTLKIQPAKLEDSAVYLCASSLEVTESYEQYFGPGTRLTVT.

This clonotype was seen more than once but under ten times. V gene TRBV4-1 combines with J gene TRBJ2-7; TRBD1 is a possible D gene (7 bases). CDR1 and CDR2 (germline): MGHRA, YSYEKL. Trimming removed 4 bases from V and 4 bases from J, with 17 bases in between. The CDR3 length is 15 residues. The CDR3 here is CASSLAGQRAYEQYF. CDR3 nucleotides: TGCGCCAGCAGCCTGGCGGGACAGAGAGCTTACGAGCAGTACTTC.

This clonotype was seen only once. The chain is built from TRBV4-3 and TRBJ1-1; D gene uncertain. Germline V gene lookup returns CDR1 LGHNA and CDR2 YSLEER. The CDR3 contains 16 residues. V lost 1 base to trimming and J lost 7 bases, with 19 bases between them. The CDR3 reads CASSQVVGGFGGEAFF. Here the CDR3 DNA reads TGCGCCAGCAGCCAAGTAGTCGGAGGGTTTGGTGGTGAAGCTTTCTTT.

This clonotype was picked up a small number of times. The chain employs TRBV6-2 or TRBV6-3 and TRBJ2-1; 9 nucleotides align to TRBD2. The CDR3 length is 15 residues. CDR1 and CDR2 from the germline V gene are MNHEY and SVGEGT. Trimming cost V 6 bases and J 2 bases; bases outside gene matches: 5. The CDR3 sequence: CASRSGGPPYNEQFF. Here the CDR3 DNA reads TGTGCCAGCAGGAGCGGGGGGCCCCCCTACAATGAGCAGTTCTTC.

Only a few counts were recorded for this clonotype. The chain recombines TRBV7-9 with TRBJ2-7; either TRBD1 or TRBD2 may fit D (5 bases each). The CDR3 is 14 amino acids. The germline V and J ends were trimmed by 3 bases and 5 bases, with 14 bases remaining between them. Germline loops: CDR1 SEHNR, CDR2 FQNEAQ (reference sequence). The CDR3 sequence: CASSFTQGAHEQYF. CDR3 DNA: TGTGCCAGCAGCTTTACGCAGGGAGCCCACGAGCAGTACTTC.

This clonotype was found a few times. The chain uses TRBV11-2 and TRBJ2-5, with TRBD2 identical over 7 bases. Germline CDR1 is SGHAT and CDR2 is FQNNGV. There are 16 residues in the CDR3. With 6 bases clipped from V and 2 bases from J, the junction kept 12 bases outside the gene matches. The chain's CDR3 is CASSTSRGGRQETQYF. The CDR3, as DNA: TGTGCCAGCAGTACCTCCCGGGGAGGGAGGCAAGAGACCCAGTACTTC.

This clonotype was observed a handful of times. This CDR3 reads CASSPGPGQGEGTF. The CDR3 coding sequence is TGTGCCAGCTCACCGGGACCGGGACAGGGGGAAGGCACCTTC. The genes are TRBV18 and TRBJ1-2; 11 bases match TRBD1. This CDR3 spans 14 amino acids. V lost 3 bases to trimming and J lost 13 bases; unmatched junction nucleotides: 10. The V gene's germline CDR1 is KGHSH and CDR2 LQKENI.

This clonotype was seen a few times. The chain is built from TRBV19 and TRBJ2-2, with 9 bases matching TRBD1. Losses at the gene ends were 4 bases for V and 6 bases for J; bases not matched to a gene: 9. The CDR3 covers 16 residues. Germline V gene lookup returns CDR1 LNHDA and CDR2 SQIVND (reference sequence). Here the CDR3 reads CASSKRTGVKPGELFF. The CDR3 DNA reads as TGTGCCAGTAGTAAACGGACAGGGGTAAAACCCGGGGAGCTGTTTTTT.

This clonotype has a handful of counts. The CDR3 bases are TGCGCCAGCAGCTTGAACAGAGGCCTAGACTACGAGCAGTACTTC. Protein product: CASSLNRGLDYEQYF. The chain links TRBV5-1 to TRBJ2-7; D call uncertain. The germline CDR1 and CDR2 sequences are SGHRS and YFSETQ. The germline V and J ends were trimmed by 1 base and 3 bases, with 14 bases remaining between them. The CDR3 contains 15 residues.

This clonotype has a count of ten or more. The CDR3 sequence: CASSYRVDEQFF. The CDR3 DNA follows: TGTGCCAGCAGTTACAGGGTCGATGAGCAGTTCTTC. The chain couples TRBV27 to TRBJ2-1, with a weak D call TRBD1 (6 bases). Trimming removed 4 bases at V and 8 bases at J, with 9 bases between. CDR1 MNHEY and CDR2 SMNVEV come from the germline V gene (reference sequence). This CDR3 is built from 12 residues.

This clonotype was counted many times. The chain carries TRBV25-1 and TRBJ2-2, with 9 bases lining up with TRBD1. In germline, CDR1 is MGHDK, CDR2 SYGVNS. The CDR3 has 14 amino acids. J was trimmed by 3 bases and V by 4 bases; bases with no gene match: 0. The CDR3 sequence: CASSGTGDTGELFF. In nucleotides, the CDR3 is TGTGCCAGCAGTGGGACAGGGGACACCGGGGAGCTGTTTTTT.

V usage is TRBV4-1 and J usage is TRBJ1-2; the match to TRBD1 covers 7 bases. Germline V CDR1 and CDR2: MGHRA, YSYEKL. V lost 5 bases, J lost 5 bases, and 11 bases stayed unmatched. CDR3 length equals 15 residues. CDR3 amino acids: CASSNPLTGRYGYTF. CDR3 nucleotide sequence: TGCGCCAGCAGCAATCCACTGACAGGGCGGTATGGCTACACCTTC.

This clonotype was detected a few times. The genes are TRBV7-9 and TRBJ1-6, with D perhaps matching TRBD1 (6 bases). V was cut by 6 bases and J by 7 bases, with 13 bases left in between. CDR1 SEHNR and CDR2 FQNEAQ come from the germline V gene (reference sequence). CDR3 length: 14 amino acids. The CDR3 is CASSSQGPNSPLHF. The CDR3 DNA reads TGTGCCAGCAGTTCACAGGGACCGAATTCACCCCTCCACTTT. Full variable domain (remainder filled in from reference TRBV7-9 and TRBJ1-6): DTGVSQNPRHKITKRGQNVTFRCDPISEHNRLYWYRQTLGQGPEFLTYFQNEAQLEKSRLLSDRFSAERPKGSFSTLEIQRTEQGDSAMYLCASSSQGPNSPLHFGNGTRLTVT.

The J gene is TRBJ2-3, the V gene TRBV7-9, with D perhaps matching TRBD2 (5 bases). Per germline, CDR1 SEHNR and CDR2 FQNEAQ (reference sequence). The CDR3 has 15 residues. V lost 1 base, J lost 0 bases, and 8 bases lay in between. The CDR3 is CASSLVRTSTDTQYF. CDR3 nucleotide sequence: TGTGCCAGCAGCTTAGTCAGGACTAGCACAGATACGCAGTATTTT.

A remark on this clonotype: Germline is not matched at one junction end, which may reflect a read error. This sequence joins TRBV7-2 and TRBJ2-1; perhaps TRBD2 as D (5 bases). The CDR3 is made up of 12 amino acids. CDR1 SGHTA and CDR2 FQGNSA come from the germline V gene. The CDR3 loop reads CDSSLLDVEQFF. The CDR3 nucleotides read TGTGACAGCAGCTTACTAGACGTCGAGCAGTTCTTC.

This clonotype appeared many times. The genes are TRBV9 and TRBJ2-1; the match to TRBD1 covers 9 bases. The V segment lost 3 bases and the J segment 2 bases; nucleotides outside the gene matches: 3. Germline CDR1 reads SGDLS; CDR2 reads YYNGEE. This CDR3 spans 15 amino acids. CDR3 coding DNA: TGTGCCAGCAGCGCAACAGGGGGCCCCTACAATGAGCAGTTCTTC. This translates into CASSATGGPYNEQFF.

In this sample, this clonotype turned up many times. The chain has TRBV29-1 and TRBJ2-7, with D possibly being TRBD1 (6 bases). This CDR3 is built from 12 residues. CDR1 is SQVTM and CDR2 is ANQGSEA in the germline V gene. The ends were cut back, 4 bases at V and 3 bases at J, with 10 bases in the middle. In nucleotides, the CDR3 is TGCAGCGTTGGACAAGGGGGCTACGAGCAGTACTTC. It encodes CSVGQGGYEQYF.

J is TRBJ2-3 and V is TRBV29-1, with D possibly matching TRBD1 (6 bases). The V gene lost 6 bases and the J gene lost 2 bases, with 15 bases spanning the gap. Germline lookup yields CDR1 SQVTM and CDR2 ANQGSEA. The CDR3 consists of 14 residues. Here the CDR3 reads CSVTWAGATDTQYF. Written as DNA, the CDR3 is TGCAGCGTCACCTGGGCAGGGGCCACAGATACGCAGTATTTT.

The chain is built from TRBV6-2 or TRBV6-3 and TRBJ1-1; the D is unclear. With 4 bases removed from V and 5 bases from J, the gap between germline ends came to 5 bases. The CDR3 has 11 amino acids. Germline lookup yields CDR1 MNHEY and CDR2 SVGEGT. The CDR3 nucleotides read TGTGCCAGCAGTTCGGTGACTGAAGCTTTCTTT. Protein product: CASSSVTEAFF.

The genes are TRBV9 and TRBJ2-5; possible D gene TRBD1, 6 bases. The CDR3 sequence is 13 residues long. V gave up 4 bases and J gave up 5 bases, with 12 bases separating them. Germline CDR1 and CDR2: SGDLS and YYNGEE. CDR3 nucleotide sequence: TGTGCCAGCAGCCCCAGGGGCCGGGAGACCCAGTACTTC. Translating gives CASSPRGRETQYF.

This clonotype was seen a handful of times. The CDR3 DNA is TGCGCCAGCAGCTTAACCCCGACAGGGGGCCCCACAGATACGCAGTATTTT. Amino acid sequence: CASSLTPTGGPTDTQYF. The rearrangement joins TRBV5-1 to TRBJ2-3, with 10 positions matching TRBD1. V shed 2 bases and J 2 bases; nucleotides not matched to a gene: 8. The CDR3 contains 17 residues. Germline values: CDR1 SGHRS, CDR2 YFSETQ.

This clonotype was seen a handful of times. The gene calls are TRBV27 and TRBJ2-7; 8 bases align to TRBD1. With 3 bases clipped from V and 4 bases from J, the junction kept 5 bases outside the gene matches. The CDR3 spans 14 residues. CDR1 is MNHEY, CDR2 SMNVEV, per germline (reference sequence). The CDR3 spells CASSFDRGTYEQYF. Written as DNA, the CDR3 is TGTGCCAGCAGTTTTGACAGGGGTACTTACGAGCAGTACTTC.